The next 28 T cell receptor beta chains were all read from a single sample in a study of identical twins. TCRdb ran MiXCR on the 5' RACE reads and lists one entry per CDR3 protein. The table lists 460,000 or so distinct CDR3 sequences, approximately 15% of them singletons. These data were also filed under a second study, of yellow fever vaccine responses in identical twins.

Input material: CD4+ T cells sorted from blood. Source of these receptors: a woman aged 18-30 years in good health.

The sample holds a few counts of this clonotype. The gene calls are TRBV6-4 and TRBJ2-3; 10 bases map to TRBD2. Trimming cost V 5 bases and J 3 bases; bases outside gene matches: 5. Germline CDR1 MRHNA, CDR2 SNTAGT. The CDR3 has 15 amino acids. The CDR3 DNA sequence: TGTGCCAGCAGTCCAGCGGGGGGGCTAACAGATACGCAGTATTTT. This translates into CASSPAGGLTDTQYF.

J is TRBJ2-7 and V is TRBV20-1; 9 bases line up with TRBD2. Trimming at V came to 6 bases and at J to 3 bases, leaving 3 bases not matched to a gene. This CDR3 contains 12 residues. Germline V lookup: CDR1 DFQATT, CDR2 SNEGSKA (reference sequence). The CDR3 DNA reads as TGCAGTGCCTTGACTAGCGGCTACGAGCAGTACTTC. This sequence encodes CSALTSGYEQYF.

The rearrangement links TRBV24-1 to TRBJ2-3; TRBD1 agrees at 9 bases. After removal of 5 bases from V and 0 bases from J, the junction contained 5 bases not matched to a gene. This CDR3 contains 16 residues. CDR1 and CDR2 from the germline V gene are KGHDR and SFDVKD. CDR3 residues: CATSGTGTGSTDTQYF. The CDR3, as DNA: TGTGCCACCAGTGGGACCGGGACAGGGAGCACAGATACGCAGTATTTT.

The J gene is TRBJ2-7, the V gene TRBV28; tentative D call: TRBD1 (6 bases). This CDR3 has 12 amino acids. The germline gives CDR1 MDHEN, CDR2 SYDVKM. The ends were cut back, 10 bases at V and 7 bases at J, with 17 bases in the middle. DNA of the CDR3: TGTGCCACCTCTAACACAGGGTGGGAGCAGTACTTC. Its translation is CATSNTGWEQYF.

V and J are TRBV2 and TRBJ2-1; D perhaps matches TRBD2 (6 bases). Between the trimmed V and J ends, which lost 10 bases and 10 bases, there was a span of 23 bases. Per the germline V gene, CDR1 is SNHLY and CDR2 is FYNNEI. The CDR3 totals 14 residues. CDR3 sequence reads: CATNIRDSRQEQFF. CDR3 nucleotide sequence: TGTGCCACCAACATCCGGGACTCCCGGCAGGAGCAGTTCTTC.

The chain recombines TRBV30 with TRBJ1-1; perhaps TRBD1 as D (6 bases). Trimming removed 5 bases from V and 4 bases from J, with 8 bases in between. Germline CDR1 reads GTSNPN; CDR2 reads SVGIG (reference sequence). CDR3 size: 11 residues. CDR3: CAWAQGTEAFF. The CDR3 DNA sequence: TGTGCCTGGGCACAGGGCACTGAAGCTTTCTTT. Based on the CDR3 plus reference TRBV30 and TRBJ1-1, the full variable domain is SQTIHQWPATLVQPVGSPLSLECTVEGTSNPNLYWYRQAAGRGLQLLFYSVGIGQISSEVPQNLSASRPQDRQFILSSKKLLLSDSGFYLCAWAQGTEAFFGQGTRLTVV.

The chain employs TRBV6-2 or TRBV6-3 and TRBJ2-1, with no clear D. Trimming left V 7 bases short and J 9 bases short, with 10 bases between. CDR1 and CDR2 (germline): MNHEY, SVGEGT. This CDR3 spans 11 amino acids. The CDR3 reads CASTNSIEQFF. CDR3 sequence (DNA): TGTGCCAGCACTAATAGCATTGAGCAGTTCTTC.

The chain has TRBV19 and TRBJ2-5; TRBD1 or TRBD2 may be the D gene (5 bases each). Germline V gives CDR1 LNHDA, CDR2 SQIVND (reference sequence). Trimming cost V 6 bases and J 5 bases, with 19 bases left between them. The CDR3 is 15 residues long. The CDR3 loop reads CASSAEGRLVETQYF. The CDR3, as DNA: TGTGCCAGTAGCGCAGAGGGACGGTTGGTTGAGACCCAGTACTTC.

This clonotype was counted a few times. The chain combines TRBV4-1 with TRBJ2-7; D gene ambiguous. CDR3 size: 14 residues. From germline, CDR1 is MGHRA and CDR2 YSYEKL. Trimming removed 4 bases at V and 3 bases at J, with 13 bases between. CDR3 sequence (DNA): TGCGCCAGCAGCCTCATACTCAGCGACTACGAGCAGTACTTC. It is translated as CASSLILSDYEQYF.

V and J are TRBV20-1 and TRBJ2-2; D is unclear. Trimming removed 5 bases at V and 5 bases at J, with 18 bases between. CDR1 is DFQATT and CDR2 is SNEGSKA in the germline V gene (reference sequence). The CDR3 length is 15 residues. CDR3 amino acids: CSAPFDNHQTGELFF. CDR3 coding DNA: TGCAGTGCTCCTTTTGATAACCATCAAACCGGGGAGCTGTTTTTT.

This clonotype was seen only a few times. The chain links TRBV4-3 to TRBJ2-1, with TRBD2 matching 11 bases. The CDR3 extends over 18 amino acids. Germline V gives CDR1 LGHNA, CDR2 YSLEER. The V and J ends lost 0 bases and 5 bases, in that order; junction bases with no gene match: 9. The CDR3 region is CASSQDRSTSGSNNEQFF. The CDR3 nucleotides read TGCGCCAGCAGCCAAGATCGGAGCACTAGCGGGAGCAACAATGAGCAGTTCTTC.

V is TRBV6-1 and J is TRBJ2-7; D ambiguous. Trimming cost V 7 bases and J 0 bases, with 19 bases left between them. This CDR3 is 16 amino acids long. The germline CDR1 and CDR2 sequences are MNHNS and SASEGT. This CDR3 reads CASIVERTSSSYEQYF. The CDR3 bases are TGTGCCAGCATCGTAGAGCGAACATCGAGCTCCTACGAGCAGTACTTC.

This chain joins TRBV20-1 and TRBJ2-7, with TRBD1 identical over 7 bases. V gave up 5 bases and J gave up 1 base; unmatched junction bases: 8. In germline, CDR1 is DFQATT, CDR2 SNEGSKA (reference sequence). This CDR3 comprises 14 residues. CDR3 region: CSAVPGTVSYEQYF. In DNA form, the CDR3 reads TGCAGTGCTGTCCCCGGGACAGTATCCTACGAGCAGTACTTC.

This clonotype was detected only a few times. The CDR3 DNA follows: TGCGCCAGCAGTGAGTCGATAGCGGGAGATTTCAATGAGCAGTTCTTC. Its protein product is CASSESIAGDFNEQFF. The V call is TRBV10-1, the J call TRBJ2-1, with TRBD2 identical over 9 bases. The CDR3 runs 16 residues. In germline, CDR1 is WNHNN, CDR2 SYGVQD (reference sequence). V lost 0 bases and J lost 6; bases outside the gene matches: 6.

The rearrangement joins TRBV5-1 to TRBJ2-7; the D is unclear. Germline-derived CDR1 and CDR2 are SGHRS and YFSETQ. Trimming pared 1 base from V and 3 bases from J, leaving 8 bases between. The CDR3 totals 13 residues. CDR3 nucleotide sequence: TGCGCCAGCAGCTTGAGTACCTTCTACGAGCAGTACTTC. It specifies CASSLSTFYEQYF.

This clonotype was detected ten times or more. The chain is built from TRBV12-3 or TRBV12-4 and TRBJ2-7, with 12 positions matching TRBD1. V lost 6 bases, J lost 7 bases, and 7 bases stayed unmatched. This CDR3 has 14 amino acids. CDR3 in DNA: TGTGCCAGCAGAGGGGGACAGGGGGCAAGAGAGCAGTACTTC. Encoded protein: CASRGGQGAREQYF.

This clonotype was seen many times. The chain joins TRBV7-2 to TRBJ2-7; 9 bases fit TRBD1. V lost 1 base to trimming and J lost 2 bases; unmatched junction nucleotides: 0. Germline lookup yields CDR1 SGHTA and CDR2 FQGNSA. CDR3 length: 14 residues. CDR3 loop: CASSLDRGPYEQYF. CDR3 in DNA: TGTGCCAGCAGCTTAGACAGGGGGCCCTACGAGCAGTACTTC. Using reference TRBV7-2 and TRBJ2-7 for the parts outside the CDR3, the full variable domain is GAGVSQSPSNKVTEKGKDVELRCDPISGHTALYWYRQSLGQGLEFLIYFQGNSAPDKSGLPSDRFSAERTGGSVSTLTIQRTQQEDSAVYLCASSLDRGPYEQYFGPGTRLTVT.

A few counts support this clonotype. The V gene is TRBV7-8, the J gene TRBJ2-1; D uncertain. CDR1 SGHVS and CDR2 FQNEAQ come from the germline V gene. Trimming removed 10 bases at V and 12 bases at J, with 13 bases between. CDR3 length: 10 residues. The CDR3 is CATQPSGQFF. The CDR3 DNA follows: TGTGCCACCCAACCCAGTGGGCAGTTCTTC. Combining the CDR3 with reference TRBV7-8 and TRBJ2-1 gives the whole variable domain GAGVSQSPRYKVAKRGQDVALRCDPISGHVSLFWYQQALGQGPEFLTYFQNEAQLDKSGLPSDRFFAERPEGSVSTLKIQRTQQEDSAVYLCATQPSGQFFGPGTRLTVL.

Note on this clonotype: This may stem from a read error, because a much larger clone lies one nucleotide away. This chain connects TRBV28 to TRBJ2-1; 8 bases line up with TRBD1. Unmatched junction bases numbered 12, after V lost 8 bases and J lost 6 bases. This CDR3 has 15 amino acids. Germline V lookup: CDR1 MDHEN, CDR2 SYDVKM. The CDR3 DNA reads as TGTGCCAGCTGCCAGACAGGGGTTGTCTCCAATGAGCAGTTCTTC. Protein product: CASCQTGVVSNEQFF.

This clonotype has just a few counts. The chain carries TRBV3-1 and TRBJ2-7; D is ambiguous. CDR1 LGHDT and CDR2 YNNKEL come from the germline V gene (reference sequence). The CDR3 is made up of 13 amino acids. Trimming removed 4 bases from V and 6 bases from J, with 13 bases in between. CDR3 sequence reads: CASSLLDGGEQYF. The CDR3 DNA reads as TGTGCCAGCAGCCTGTTGGACGGCGGCGAGCAGTACTTC.

The rearrangement uses TRBV2 and TRBJ1-4; a weak D match, TRBD1 (5 bases). Trimming pared 6 bases from V and 6 bases from J, leaving 11 bases between. This CDR3 is built from 13 residues. Germline CDR1 SNHLY, CDR2 FYNNEI. CDR3 sequence reads: CASSEQGDEKLFF. The DNA for the CDR3 is TGTGCCAGCAGCGAGCAGGGAGATGAAAAACTGTTTTTT.

This clonotype was counted between two and nine times. The chain uses TRBV28 and TRBJ2-3; D is unresolved. The CDR3 has 12 amino acids. In germline, CDR1 is MDHEN, CDR2 SYDVKM. Trimming cost V 3 bases and J 5 bases, with 6 bases left between them. This CDR3 is CASSFLLDTQYF. CDR3 nucleotides: TGTGCCAGCAGTTTTCTCTTAGATACGCAGTATTTT.

This clonotype has at least ten counts. V usage is TRBV14 and J usage is TRBJ1-1; D perhaps matches TRBD1 (6 bases). In germline, CDR1 is SGHDN, CDR2 FVKESK. The CDR3 has 15 amino acids. Trimming removed 4 bases at V and 1 base at J, with 13 bases between. The CDR3 sequence is CASSRRTDSNTEAFF. The CDR3 bases are TGTGCCAGCAGCCGTCGGACAGATTCGAACACTGAAGCTTTCTTT.

This clonotype was picked up a small number of times. V usage is TRBV19 and J usage is TRBJ2-7; TRBD2 matches 7 bases. Germline-derived CDR1 and CDR2 are LNHDA and SQIVND (reference sequence). The junction had 9 bases not matched to a gene; V was cut back by 4 bases and J by 0 bases. The CDR3 sequence is 16 residues long. CDR3 coding DNA: TGTGCCAGTAGTACCACCGGGACTACCCCCTCCTACGAGCAGTACTTC. This encodes CASSTTGTTPSYEQYF.

The chain uses TRBV19 and TRBJ2-3; D may be TRBD2 (6 bases). Per the germline V gene, CDR1 is LNHDA and CDR2 is SQIVND (reference sequence). This CDR3 has 13 amino acids. V lost 5 bases, J lost 6 bases, and 12 bases lay in between. DNA for the CDR3: TGTGCCAGTAGTCCCATCCGGGGGGATACGCAGTATTTT. This codes for CASSPIRGDTQYF.

V usage is TRBV6-2 or TRBV6-3 and J usage is TRBJ2-3; no firm D call. CDR1 MNHEY and CDR2 SVGEGT come from the germline V gene. The CDR3 has 13 amino acids. Trimming took off 9 bases at V and 0 bases at J, with 10 bases between the two ends. In nucleotides, the CDR3 is TGTGCCAGTGACACTTCTAGCACAGATACGCAGTATTTT. It yields the protein CASDTSSTDTQYF.

This clonotype was counted between two and nine times. V usage is TRBV4-3 and J usage is TRBJ2-3; 12 bases fit TRBD2. V shed 2 bases and J 2 bases; nucleotides not matched to a gene: 8. The germline V gene has CDR1 LGHNA and CDR2 YSLEER. The CDR3 is 18 amino acids. The CDR3 here is CASSQKAGTSGPTDTQYF. The CDR3, as DNA: TGCGCCAGCAGCCAAAAGGCCGGGACTAGCGGGCCCACAGATACGCAGTATTTT.

This chain joins TRBV29-1 and TRBJ2-4; 10 bases are a match to TRBD2. The CDR3 is made up of 12 amino acids. V shed 6 bases and J 5 bases; nucleotides not matched to a gene: 1. Germline CDR1 reads SQVTM; CDR2 reads ANQGSEA. CDR3 loop: CSVSGGENIQYF. The CDR3 DNA sequence: TGCAGCGTCAGCGGGGGGGAAAACATTCAGTACTTC.